This T cell receptor beta chain originates from a study of OX40 agonist ivuxolimab in advanced cancers. CDR3 length: 17 amino acids. Germline CDR1 and CDR2: MNHEY and SMNVEV (reference sequence). Trimming left V 3 bases short and J 3 bases short, with 19 bases between. Here immunoSEQ multiplex PCR was the method, and the copy in TCRdb shows in-frame clones only, minus some. This table holds just under 65,000 clones, about 83% found once. The source was CD4+ or CD8+ T cells sorted from blood, collected in a trial of the OX40 agonist ivuxolimab. The receptor's source is an adult with an advanced solid tumor such as melanoma, head and neck, liver or kidney cancer. The rearrangement uses TRBV27 and TRBJ2-3, with a tentative D call TRBD1 (6 bases). CDR3 in DNA: TGTGCCAGCAGTTTTGTTCCCGGACAGAGAGTTACAGATACGCAGTATTTT. This gives the protein CASSFVPGQRVTDTQYF.